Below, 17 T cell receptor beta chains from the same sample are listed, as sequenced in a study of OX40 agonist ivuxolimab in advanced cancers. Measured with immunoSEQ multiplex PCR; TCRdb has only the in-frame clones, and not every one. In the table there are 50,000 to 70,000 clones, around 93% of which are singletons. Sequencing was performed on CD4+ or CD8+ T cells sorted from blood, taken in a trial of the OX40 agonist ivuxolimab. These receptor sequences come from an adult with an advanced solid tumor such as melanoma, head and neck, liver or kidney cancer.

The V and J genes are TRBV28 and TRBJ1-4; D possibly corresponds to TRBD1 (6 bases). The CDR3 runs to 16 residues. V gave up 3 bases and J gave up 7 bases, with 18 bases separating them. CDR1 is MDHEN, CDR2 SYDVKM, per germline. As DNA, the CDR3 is TGTGCCAGCAGTTTGGAGTGGGGGGGCAGGGGTGAAAAACTGTTTTTT. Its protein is CASSLEWGGRGEKLFF. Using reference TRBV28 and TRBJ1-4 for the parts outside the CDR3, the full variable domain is DVKVTQSSRYLVKRTGEKVFLECVQDMDHENMFWYRQDPGLGLRLIYFSYDVKMKEKGDIPEGYSVSREKKERFSLILESASTNQTSMYLCASSLEWGGRGEKLFFGSGTQLSVL.

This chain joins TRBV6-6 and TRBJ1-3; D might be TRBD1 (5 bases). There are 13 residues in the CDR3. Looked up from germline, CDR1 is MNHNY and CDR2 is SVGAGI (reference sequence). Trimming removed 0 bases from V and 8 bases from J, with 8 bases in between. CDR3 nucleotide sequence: TGTGCCAGCAGTTACTCGGGAGGGGACACCATATATTTT. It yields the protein CASSYSGGDTIYF.

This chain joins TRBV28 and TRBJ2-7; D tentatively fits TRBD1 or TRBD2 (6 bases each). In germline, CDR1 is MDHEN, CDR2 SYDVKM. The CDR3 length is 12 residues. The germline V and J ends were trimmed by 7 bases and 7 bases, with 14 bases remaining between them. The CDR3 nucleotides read TGTGCCAGCATCTCGGGGGCGTGGGAGCAGTACTTC. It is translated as CASISGAWEQYF. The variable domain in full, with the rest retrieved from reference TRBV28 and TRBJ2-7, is DVKVTQSSRYLVKRTGEKVFLECVQDMDHENMFWYRQDPGLGLRLIYFSYDVKMKEKGDIPEGYSVSREKKERFSLILESASTNQTSMYLCASISGAWEQYFGPGTRLTVT.

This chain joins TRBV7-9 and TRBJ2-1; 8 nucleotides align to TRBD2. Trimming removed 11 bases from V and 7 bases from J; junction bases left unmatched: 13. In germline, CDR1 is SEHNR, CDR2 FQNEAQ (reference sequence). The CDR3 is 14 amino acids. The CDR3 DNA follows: TGTGCCGATAGGGCGGGGGGCAACTCAAATGAGCAGTTCTTC. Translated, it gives CADRAGGNSNEQFF.

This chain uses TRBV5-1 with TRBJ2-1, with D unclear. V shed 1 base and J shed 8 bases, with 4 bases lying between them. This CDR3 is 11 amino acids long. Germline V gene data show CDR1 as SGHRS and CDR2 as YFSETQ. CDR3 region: CASSLLDEQFF. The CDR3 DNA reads TGCGCCAGCAGCTTGCTCGATGAGCAGTTCTTC.

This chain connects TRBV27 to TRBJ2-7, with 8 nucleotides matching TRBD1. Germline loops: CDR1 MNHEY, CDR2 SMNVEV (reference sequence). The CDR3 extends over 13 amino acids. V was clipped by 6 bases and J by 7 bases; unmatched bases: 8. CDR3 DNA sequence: TGTGCCAGCAGGGAGCAGGGGGCGTGGGAGCAGTACTTC. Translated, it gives CASREQGAWEQYF.

CDR3 DNA sequence: TGTGCCAGCAGTTATTTGAAGGGGGGGCGTTCAGATACGCAGTATTTT. It encodes CASSYLKGGRSDTQYF. The gene calls are TRBV6-6 and TRBJ2-3; a possible D gene is TRBD2 (7 bases). Trimming removed 3 bases from V and 4 bases from J, with 17 bases in between. Germline loops: CDR1 MNHNY, CDR2 SVGAGI (reference sequence). The CDR3 spans 16 residues.

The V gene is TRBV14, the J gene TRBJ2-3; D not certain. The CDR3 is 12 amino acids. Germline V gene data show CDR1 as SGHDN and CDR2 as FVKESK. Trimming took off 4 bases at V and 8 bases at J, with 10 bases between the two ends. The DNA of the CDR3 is TGTGCCAGCAGCCGGTCGGGCGGTACGCAGTATTTT. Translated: CASSRSGGTQYF.

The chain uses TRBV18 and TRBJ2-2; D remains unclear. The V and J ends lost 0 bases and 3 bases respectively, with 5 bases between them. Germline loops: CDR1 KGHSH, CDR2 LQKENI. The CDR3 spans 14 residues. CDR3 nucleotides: TGTGCCAGCTCACCACCCAATTACACCGGGGAGCTGTTTTTT. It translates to CASSPPNYTGELFF.

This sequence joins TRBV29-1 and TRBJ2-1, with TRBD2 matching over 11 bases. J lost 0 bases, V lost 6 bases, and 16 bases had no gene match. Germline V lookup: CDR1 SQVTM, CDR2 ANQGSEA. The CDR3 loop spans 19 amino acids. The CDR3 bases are TGCAGCGTCCCATGGAGGGGACTAGCGGAGGAGAGCTCCTACAATGAGCAGTTCTTC. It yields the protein CSVPWRGLAEESSYNEQFF.

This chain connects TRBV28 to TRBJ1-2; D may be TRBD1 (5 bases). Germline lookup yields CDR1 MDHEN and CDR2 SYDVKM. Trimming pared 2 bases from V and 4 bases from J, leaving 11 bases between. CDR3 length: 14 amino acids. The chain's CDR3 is CASSLGGGLYGYTF. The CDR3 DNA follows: TGTGCCAGCAGTTTAGGGGGAGGCCTCTATGGCTACACCTTC.

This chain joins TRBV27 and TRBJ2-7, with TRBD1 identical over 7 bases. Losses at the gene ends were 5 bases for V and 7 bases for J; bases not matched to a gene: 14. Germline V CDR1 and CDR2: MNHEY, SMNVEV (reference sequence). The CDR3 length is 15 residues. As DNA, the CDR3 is TGTGCCAGCAGTCCTTCGACAGGGTTCGAGGGTGAGCAGTACTTC. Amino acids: CASSPSTGFEGEQYF.

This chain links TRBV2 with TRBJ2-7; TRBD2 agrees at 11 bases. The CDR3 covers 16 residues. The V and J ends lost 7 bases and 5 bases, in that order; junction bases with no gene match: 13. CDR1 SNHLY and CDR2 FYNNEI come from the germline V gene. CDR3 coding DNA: TGTGCCAGCAAAGGGCTAGCGGGAGGACCACACAACGAGCAGTACTTC. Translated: CASKGLAGGPHNEQYF.

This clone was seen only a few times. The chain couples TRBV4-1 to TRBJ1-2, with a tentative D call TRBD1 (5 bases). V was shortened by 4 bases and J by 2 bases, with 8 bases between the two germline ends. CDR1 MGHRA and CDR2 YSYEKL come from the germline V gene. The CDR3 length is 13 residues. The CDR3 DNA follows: TGCGCCAGCAGCCCCGGACAAAACTATGGCTACACCTTC. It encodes CASSPGQNYGYTF.

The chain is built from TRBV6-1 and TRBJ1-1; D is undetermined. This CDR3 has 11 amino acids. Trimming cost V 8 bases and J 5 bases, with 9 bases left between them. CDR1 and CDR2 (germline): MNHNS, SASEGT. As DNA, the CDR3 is TGTGCCAGCTCCCTGGGTACTGAAGCTTTCTTT. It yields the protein CASSLGTEAFF.

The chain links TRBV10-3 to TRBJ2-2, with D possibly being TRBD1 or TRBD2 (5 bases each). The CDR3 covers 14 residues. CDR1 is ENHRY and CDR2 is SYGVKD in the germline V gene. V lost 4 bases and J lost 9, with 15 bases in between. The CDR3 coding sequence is TGTGCCATCAGTGCATCCTCCGGGACCAGGGAGCTGTTTTTT. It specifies CAISASSGTRELFF.

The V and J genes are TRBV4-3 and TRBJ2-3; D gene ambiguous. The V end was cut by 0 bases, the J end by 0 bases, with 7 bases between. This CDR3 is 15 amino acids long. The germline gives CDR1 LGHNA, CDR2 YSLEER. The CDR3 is CASSQEEQSTDTQYF. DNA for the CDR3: TGCGCCAGCAGCCAAGAGGAGCAGAGCACAGATACGCAGTATTTT.